The T cell receptor beta chain under discussion was sequenced for a study of T-cell reconstitution after alpha-beta-depleted transplantation in children. Per the germline V gene, CDR1 is DFQATT and CDR2 is SNEGSKA (reference sequence). Trimming took off 3 bases at V and 1 base at J, with 10 bases between the two ends. This CDR3 has 13 amino acids. Study-level findings and limits: The main origin of T-cell counts and diversity one year after transplant was newly produced T cells. By about two months after transplant, alpha-beta T cells reportedly arose from several hundred graft clones that had expanded. Surviving recipient T cells and thymic progenitors underlay high day-60 TCRbeta diversity in some patients.

Unique molecular identifiers featured in how the TCRbeta library was prepared. Each CDR3 protein is one row after TCRdb ran MiXCR on the PCR reads. The data hold 330,000 or so distinct CDR3 sequences, with roughly 7.8% observed a single time. This clonotype was observed at least ten times. Its antigen is unidentified. The receptor was isolated from a female patient between 2 and 15 years old who had a stem cell transplant for Fanconi anemia, so the T cells may come from the graft donor. This sample comprised peripheral blood, obtained 360 days after TCRalphabeta/CD19-depleted stem cell transplant. V usage is TRBV20-1 and J usage is TRBJ2-7; D is perhaps TRBD2 (6 bases). This chain's CDR3 is CSASGRGSYEQYV. The CDR3 nucleotides are TGCAGTGCTAGCGGGAGAGGATCCTACGAGCAGTACGTC.